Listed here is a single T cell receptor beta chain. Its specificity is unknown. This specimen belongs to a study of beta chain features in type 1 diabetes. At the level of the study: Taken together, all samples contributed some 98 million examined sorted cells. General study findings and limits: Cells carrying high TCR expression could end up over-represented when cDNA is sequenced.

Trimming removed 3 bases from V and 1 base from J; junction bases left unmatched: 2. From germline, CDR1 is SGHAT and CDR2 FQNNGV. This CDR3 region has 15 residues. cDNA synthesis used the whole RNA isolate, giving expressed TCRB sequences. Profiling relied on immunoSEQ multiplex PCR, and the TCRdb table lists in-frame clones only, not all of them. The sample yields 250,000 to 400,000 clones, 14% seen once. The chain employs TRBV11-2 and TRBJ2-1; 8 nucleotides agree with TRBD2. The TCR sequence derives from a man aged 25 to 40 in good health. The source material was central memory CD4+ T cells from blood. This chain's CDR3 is CASSFLAGSYNEQFF. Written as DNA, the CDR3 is TGTGCCAGCAGCTTCTTAGCGGGATCCTACAATGAGCAGTTCTTC. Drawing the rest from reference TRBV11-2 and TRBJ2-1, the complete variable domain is EAGVAQSPRYKIIEKRQSVAFWCNPISGHATLYWYQQILGQGPKLLIQFQNNGVVDDSQLPKDRFSAERLKGVDSTLKIQPAKLEDSAVYLCASSFLAGSYNEQFFGPGTRLTVL.